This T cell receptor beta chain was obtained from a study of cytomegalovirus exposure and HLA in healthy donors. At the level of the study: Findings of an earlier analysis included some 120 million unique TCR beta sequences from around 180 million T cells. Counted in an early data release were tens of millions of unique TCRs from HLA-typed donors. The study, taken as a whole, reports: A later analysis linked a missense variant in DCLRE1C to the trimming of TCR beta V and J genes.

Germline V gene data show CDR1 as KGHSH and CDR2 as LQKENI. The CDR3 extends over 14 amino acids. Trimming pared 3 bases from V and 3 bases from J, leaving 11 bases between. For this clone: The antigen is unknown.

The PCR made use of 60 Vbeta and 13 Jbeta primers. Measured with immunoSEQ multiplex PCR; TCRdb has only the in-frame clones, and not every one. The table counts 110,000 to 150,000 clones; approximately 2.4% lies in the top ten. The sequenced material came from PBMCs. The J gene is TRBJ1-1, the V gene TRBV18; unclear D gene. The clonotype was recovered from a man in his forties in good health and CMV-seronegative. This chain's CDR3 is CASSPLRSDTEAFF. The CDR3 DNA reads TGTGCCAGCTCACCGCTCAGGTCGGACACTGAAGCTTTCTTT.